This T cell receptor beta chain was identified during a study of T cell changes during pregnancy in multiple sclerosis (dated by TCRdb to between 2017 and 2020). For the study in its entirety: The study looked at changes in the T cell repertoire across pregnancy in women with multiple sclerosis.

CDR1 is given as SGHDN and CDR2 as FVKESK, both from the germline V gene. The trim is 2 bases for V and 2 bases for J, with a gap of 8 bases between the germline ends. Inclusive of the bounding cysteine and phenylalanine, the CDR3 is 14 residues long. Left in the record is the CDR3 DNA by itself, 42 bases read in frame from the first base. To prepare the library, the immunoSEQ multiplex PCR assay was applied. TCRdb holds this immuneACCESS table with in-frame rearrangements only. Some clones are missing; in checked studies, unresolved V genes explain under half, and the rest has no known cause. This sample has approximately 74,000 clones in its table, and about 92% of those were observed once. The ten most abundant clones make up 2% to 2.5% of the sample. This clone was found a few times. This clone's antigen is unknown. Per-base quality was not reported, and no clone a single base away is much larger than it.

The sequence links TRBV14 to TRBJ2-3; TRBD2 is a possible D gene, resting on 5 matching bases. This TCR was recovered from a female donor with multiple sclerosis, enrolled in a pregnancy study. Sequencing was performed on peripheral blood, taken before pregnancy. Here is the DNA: TGTGCCAGCAGCCAAATCCGGGACACAGATACGCAGTATTTT. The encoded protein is CASSQIRDTDTQYF.